This TCR beta chain is drawn from a study of CD4 T cells in relation to SARS-CoV-2 and coronaviruses. Unexposed donor CD4+ T cells date from about 2011-2018, before the COVID-19 pandemic. The cells were cultured for about ten days before CD4+ T cells were isolated. Each well had a few million PBMCs in approximately 5% human AB serum with IL-2. Produced via immunoSEQ multiplex PCR; TCRdb's table is partial and in-frame only. The top ten clones hold roughly a sixth of a sample with 15,000 to 20,000 clones, around 82% of them seen once. Only one count was recorded for this clone. What it binds is unknown. Germline CDR1 reads LNHNV; CDR2 reads YYDKDF (reference sequence). Trimming removed 4 bases from V and 7 bases from J; junction bases left unmatched: 21. This CDR3 contains 19 residues.

The chain recombines TRBV15 with TRBJ2-1; 8 bases agree with TRBD2. The sample was CD4+ T cells from PBMCs, cultured in vitro. The sequence was collected from a human donor in good health. CDR3 residues: CATSITIGGLAGWGNEQFF. CDR3 DNA sequence: TGTGCCACCAGCATAACCATCGGTGGTCTAGCGGGCTGGGGGAATGAGCAGTTCTTC.